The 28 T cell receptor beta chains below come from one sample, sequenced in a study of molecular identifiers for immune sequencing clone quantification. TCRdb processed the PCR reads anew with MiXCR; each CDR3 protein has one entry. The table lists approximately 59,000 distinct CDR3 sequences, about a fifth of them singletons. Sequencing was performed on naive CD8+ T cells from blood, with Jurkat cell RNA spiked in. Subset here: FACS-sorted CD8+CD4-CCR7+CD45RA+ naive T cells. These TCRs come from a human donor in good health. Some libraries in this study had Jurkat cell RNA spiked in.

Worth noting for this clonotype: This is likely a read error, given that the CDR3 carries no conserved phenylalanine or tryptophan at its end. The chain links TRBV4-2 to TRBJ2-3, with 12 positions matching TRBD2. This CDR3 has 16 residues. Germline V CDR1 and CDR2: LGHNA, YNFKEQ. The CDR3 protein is CASSPRLAGVTNTQYS. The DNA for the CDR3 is TGTGCCAGCAGCCCGAGACTAGCGGGGGTCACAAATACGCAGTATTCT.

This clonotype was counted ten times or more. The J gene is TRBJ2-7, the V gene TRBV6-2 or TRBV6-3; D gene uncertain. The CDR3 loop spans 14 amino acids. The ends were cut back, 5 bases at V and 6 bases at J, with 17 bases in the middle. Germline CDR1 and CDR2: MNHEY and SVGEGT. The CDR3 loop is CASSPLGYSSEQYF. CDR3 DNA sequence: TGTGCCAGCAGTCCCCTGGGCTATAGTAGCGAGCAGTACTTC.

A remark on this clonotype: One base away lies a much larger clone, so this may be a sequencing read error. The CDR3 region has the DNA TGTGCCAGCAGCTTATTGGCAGGAACCTACGAGCAGGACTTC. Translation gives CASSLLAGTYEQDF. The chain carries TRBV7-3 and TRBJ2-7, with D unclear. The CDR3 loop spans 14 amino acids. Germline V gene sequence: CDR1 SGHTA, CDR2 FQGTGA.

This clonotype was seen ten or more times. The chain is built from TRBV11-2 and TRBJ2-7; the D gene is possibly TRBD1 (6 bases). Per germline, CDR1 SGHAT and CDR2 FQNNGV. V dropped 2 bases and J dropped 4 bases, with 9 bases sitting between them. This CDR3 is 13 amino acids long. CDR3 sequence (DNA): TGTGCCAGCAGCTTAAACAGGGATTACGAGCAGTACTTC. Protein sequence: CASSLNRDYEQYF.

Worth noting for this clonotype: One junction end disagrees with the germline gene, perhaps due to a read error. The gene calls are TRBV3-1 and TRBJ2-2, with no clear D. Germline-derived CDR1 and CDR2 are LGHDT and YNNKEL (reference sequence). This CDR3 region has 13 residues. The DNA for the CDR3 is TGTGCCAGCAGCCCGGCGGTGGGGTATGAGCCGTTTTTT. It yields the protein CASSPAVGYEPFF.

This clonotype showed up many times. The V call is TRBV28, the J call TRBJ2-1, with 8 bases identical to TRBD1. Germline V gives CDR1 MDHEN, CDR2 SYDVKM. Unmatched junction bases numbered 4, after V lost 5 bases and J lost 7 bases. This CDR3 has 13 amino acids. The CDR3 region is CASSIDRGNEQFF. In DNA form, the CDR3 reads TGTGCCAGCAGTATCGACAGGGGTAATGAGCAGTTCTTC.

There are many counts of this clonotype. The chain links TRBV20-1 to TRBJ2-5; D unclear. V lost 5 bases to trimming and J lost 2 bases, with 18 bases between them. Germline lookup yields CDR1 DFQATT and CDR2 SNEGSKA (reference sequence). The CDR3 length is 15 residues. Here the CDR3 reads CSAGPPEWIQETQYF. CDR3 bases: TGCAGTGCTGGCCCCCCGGAATGGATTCAAGAGACCCAGTACTTC.

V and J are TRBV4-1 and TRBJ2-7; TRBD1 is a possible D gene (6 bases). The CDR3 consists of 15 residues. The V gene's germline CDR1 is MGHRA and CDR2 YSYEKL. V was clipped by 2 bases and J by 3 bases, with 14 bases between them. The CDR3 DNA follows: TGCGCCAGCAGCCAACACGGGACACTGAACTACGAGCAGTACTTC. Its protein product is CASSQHGTLNYEQYF.

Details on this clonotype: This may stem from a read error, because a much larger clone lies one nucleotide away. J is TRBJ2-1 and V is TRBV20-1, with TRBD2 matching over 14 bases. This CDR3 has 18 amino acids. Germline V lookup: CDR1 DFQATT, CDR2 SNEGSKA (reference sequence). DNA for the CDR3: TGCAGTGCGAGGAGACCGGGACTAGCGGGAGCGTCCTACAATGGGCAGTTCTTC. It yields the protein CSARRPGLAGASYNGQFF.

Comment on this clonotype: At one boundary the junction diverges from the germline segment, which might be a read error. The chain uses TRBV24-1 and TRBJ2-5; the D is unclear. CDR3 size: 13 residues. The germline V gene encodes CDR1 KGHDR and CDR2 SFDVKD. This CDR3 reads CPTSRSRVETQYF. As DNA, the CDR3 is TGTCCCACCAGCCGGTCAAGGGTAGAGACCCAGTACTTC.

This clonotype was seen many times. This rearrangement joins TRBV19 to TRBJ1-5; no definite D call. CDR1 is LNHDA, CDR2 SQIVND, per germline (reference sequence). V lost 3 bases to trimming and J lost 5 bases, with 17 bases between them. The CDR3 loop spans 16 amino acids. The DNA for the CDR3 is TGTGCCAGTAGTATCTGGGCTTCGGGCGTCCATCAGCCCCAGCATTTT. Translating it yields CASSIWASGVHQPQHF.

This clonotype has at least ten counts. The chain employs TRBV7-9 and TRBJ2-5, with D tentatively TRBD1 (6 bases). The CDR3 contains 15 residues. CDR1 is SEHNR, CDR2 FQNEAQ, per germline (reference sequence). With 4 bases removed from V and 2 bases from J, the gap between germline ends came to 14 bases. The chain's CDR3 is CASSSKTGWQETQYF. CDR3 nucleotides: TGTGCCAGCAGCTCTAAGACAGGTTGGCAAGAGACCCAGTACTTC.

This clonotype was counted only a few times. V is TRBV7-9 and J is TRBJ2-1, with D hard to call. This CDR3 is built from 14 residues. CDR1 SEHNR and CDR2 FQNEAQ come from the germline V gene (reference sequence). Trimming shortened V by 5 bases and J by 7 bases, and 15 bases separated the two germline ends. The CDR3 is CASSLTVGENEQFF. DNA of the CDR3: TGTGCCAGCAGCCTCACCGTGGGCGAAAATGAGCAGTTCTTC.

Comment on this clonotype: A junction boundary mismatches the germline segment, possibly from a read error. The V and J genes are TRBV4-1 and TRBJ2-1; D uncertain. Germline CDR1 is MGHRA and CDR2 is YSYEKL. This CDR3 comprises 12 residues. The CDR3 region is CASSQERNERFF. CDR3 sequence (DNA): TGCGCCAGCAGCCAAGAGCGCAATGAGCGGTTCTTC.

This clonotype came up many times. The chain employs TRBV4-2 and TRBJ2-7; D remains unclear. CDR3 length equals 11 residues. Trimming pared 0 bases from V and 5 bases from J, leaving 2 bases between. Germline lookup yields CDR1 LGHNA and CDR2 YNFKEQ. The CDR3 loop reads CASSQDHEQYF. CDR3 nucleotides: TGTGCCAGCAGCCAAGATCACGAGCAGTACTTC.

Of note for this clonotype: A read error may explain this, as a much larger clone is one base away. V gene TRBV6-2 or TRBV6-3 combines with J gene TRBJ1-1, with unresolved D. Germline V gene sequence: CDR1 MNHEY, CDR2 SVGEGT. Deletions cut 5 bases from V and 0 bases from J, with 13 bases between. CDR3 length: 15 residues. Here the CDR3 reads CASSRVAGVNTEAFF. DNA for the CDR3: TGTGCCAGCAGTCGTGTCGCAGGCGTGAACACTGAAGCTTTCTTT.

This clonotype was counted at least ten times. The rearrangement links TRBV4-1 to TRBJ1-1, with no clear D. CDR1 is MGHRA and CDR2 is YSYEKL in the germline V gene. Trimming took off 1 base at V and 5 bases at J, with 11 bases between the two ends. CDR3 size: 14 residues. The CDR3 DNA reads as TGCGCCAGCAGCCAAGCAGGACTTATAACTGAAGCTTTCTTT. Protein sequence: CASSQAGLITEAFF.

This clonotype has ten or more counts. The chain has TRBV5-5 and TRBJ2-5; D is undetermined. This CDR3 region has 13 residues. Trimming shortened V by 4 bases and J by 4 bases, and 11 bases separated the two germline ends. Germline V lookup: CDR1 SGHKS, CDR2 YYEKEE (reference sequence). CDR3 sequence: CASSEDALETQYF. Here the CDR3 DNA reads TGTGCCAGCAGCGAGGACGCCTTAGAGACCCAGTACTTC.

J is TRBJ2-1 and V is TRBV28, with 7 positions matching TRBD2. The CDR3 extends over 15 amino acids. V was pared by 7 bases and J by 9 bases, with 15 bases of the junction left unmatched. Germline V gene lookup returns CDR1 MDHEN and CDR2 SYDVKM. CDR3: CASTMSLAEHFEQFF. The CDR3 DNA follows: TGTGCCAGCACCATGAGTCTAGCGGAGCACTTTGAGCAGTTCTTC.

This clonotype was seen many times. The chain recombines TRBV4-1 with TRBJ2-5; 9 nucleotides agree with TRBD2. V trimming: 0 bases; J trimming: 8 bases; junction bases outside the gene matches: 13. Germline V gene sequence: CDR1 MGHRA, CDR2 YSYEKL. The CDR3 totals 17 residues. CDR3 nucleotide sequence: TGCGCCAGCAGCCAAGATCCCCCCGGGACTAGCTGGAGTACCCAGTACTTC. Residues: CASSQDPPGTSWSTQYF.

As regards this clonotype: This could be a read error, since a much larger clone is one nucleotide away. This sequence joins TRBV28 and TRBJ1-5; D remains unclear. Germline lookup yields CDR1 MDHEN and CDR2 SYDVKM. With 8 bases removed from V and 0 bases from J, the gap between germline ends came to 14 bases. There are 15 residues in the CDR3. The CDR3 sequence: CASDPTDYSNQPQHF. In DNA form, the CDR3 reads TGTGCCAGCGACCCAACCGATTATAGCAATCAGCCCCAGCATTTT.

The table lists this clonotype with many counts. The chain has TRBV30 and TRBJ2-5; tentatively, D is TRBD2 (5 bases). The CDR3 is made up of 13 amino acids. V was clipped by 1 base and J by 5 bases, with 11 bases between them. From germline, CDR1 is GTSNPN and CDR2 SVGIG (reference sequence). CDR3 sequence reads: CAWSDGLRETQYF. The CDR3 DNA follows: TGTGCCTGGAGTGATGGACTGAGGGAGACCCAGTACTTC.

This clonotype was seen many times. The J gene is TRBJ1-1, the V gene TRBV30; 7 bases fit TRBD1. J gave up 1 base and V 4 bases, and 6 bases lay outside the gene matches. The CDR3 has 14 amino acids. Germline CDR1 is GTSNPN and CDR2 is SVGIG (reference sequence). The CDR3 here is CAWTTGIRNTEAFF. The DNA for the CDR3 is TGTGCCTGGACGACAGGGATAAGGAACACTGAAGCTTTCTTT.

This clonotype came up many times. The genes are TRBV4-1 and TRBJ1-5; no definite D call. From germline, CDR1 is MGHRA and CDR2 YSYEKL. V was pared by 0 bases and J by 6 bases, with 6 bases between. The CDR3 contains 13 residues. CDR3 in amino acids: CASSQDYGQPQHF. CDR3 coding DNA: TGCGCCAGCAGCCAAGATTATGGTCAGCCCCAGCATTTT.

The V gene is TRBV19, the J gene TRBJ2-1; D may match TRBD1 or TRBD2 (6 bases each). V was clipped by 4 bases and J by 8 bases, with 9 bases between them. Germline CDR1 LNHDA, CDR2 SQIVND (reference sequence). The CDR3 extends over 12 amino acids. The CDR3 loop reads CASSRGADEQFF. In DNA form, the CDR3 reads TGTGCCAGTAGTAGGGGGGCGGATGAGCAGTTCTTC. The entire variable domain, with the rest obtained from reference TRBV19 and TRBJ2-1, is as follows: DGGITQSPKYLFRKEGQNVTLSCEQNLNHDAMYWYRQDPGQGLRLIYYSQIVNDFQKGDIAEGYSVSREKKESFPLTVTSAQKNPTAFYLCASSRGADEQFFGPGTRLTVL.

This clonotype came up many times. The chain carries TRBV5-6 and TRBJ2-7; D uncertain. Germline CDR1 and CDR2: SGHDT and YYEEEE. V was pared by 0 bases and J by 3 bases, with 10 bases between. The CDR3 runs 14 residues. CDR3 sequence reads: CASSLGIGDYEQYF. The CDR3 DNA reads TGTGCCAGCAGCTTGGGGATAGGCGACTACGAGCAGTACTTC.

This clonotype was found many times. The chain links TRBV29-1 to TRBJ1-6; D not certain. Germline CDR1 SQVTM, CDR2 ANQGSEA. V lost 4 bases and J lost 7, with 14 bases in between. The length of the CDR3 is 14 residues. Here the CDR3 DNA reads TGCAGCGTTGTAGGGCAGGACGGAAATTCACCCCTCCACTTT. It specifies CSVVGQDGNSPLHF.

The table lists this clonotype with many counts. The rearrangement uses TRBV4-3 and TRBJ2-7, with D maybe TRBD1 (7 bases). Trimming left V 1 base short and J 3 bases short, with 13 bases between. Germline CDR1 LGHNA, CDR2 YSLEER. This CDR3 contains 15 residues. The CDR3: CASSQGAGGYYEQYF. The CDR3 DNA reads TGCGCCAGCAGCCAAGGGGCAGGGGGGTACTACGAGCAGTACTTC.